The T cell receptor (beta chain) described here comes from a study of blood T cell repertoires in COVID-19. TCRdb's copy holds only in-frame clones and misses some; the assay was immunoSEQ multiplex PCR. Of about 200,000 clones listed, approximately 84% are singletons. V trimming: 0 bases; J trimming: 2 bases; junction bases outside the gene matches: 9. This CDR3 contains 18 residues. From germline, CDR1 is LGHNA and CDR2 YSLEER. Participant age was roughly 18 to 89 years, and participants resided in 20 to 30 US areas. Sequencing was carried out using PBMCs or T cells enriched from blood (not recorded which). The TCR originated in a man between 35 and 55 years old who had recovered from COVID-19. This chain links TRBV4-3 with TRBJ2-3, with TRBD2 matching over 9 bases. The CDR3 region has the DNA TGCGCCAGCAGCCAAGATGCCCAGCGGGGGGACCTCACAGATACGCAGTATTTT. Its protein is CASSQDAQRGDLTDTQYF.